This T cell receptor beta chain was sequenced in a study of T cell changes during pregnancy in multiple sclerosis. This clone was counted a single time. TCRdb keeps only in-frame clones here, not all; method: immunoSEQ multiplex PCR. The sample records tens of thousands of clones, approximately 90% being singletons. Between the trimmed V and J ends, which lost 2 bases and 5 bases, there was a span of 7 bases. CDR3 length equals 13 residues. Germline CDR1 is SEHNR and CDR2 is FQNEAQ (reference sequence). The chain employs TRBV7-9 and TRBJ2-1; no clear D gene. This receptor was identified in a female donor in good health, enrolled as a control in a pregnancy study. The sample was peripheral blood, taken in the first trimester of pregnancy. The CDR3 protein is CASSLRGNNEQFF. The CDR3 nucleotides are TGTGCCAGCAGCTTACGAGGAAACAATGAGCAGTTCTTC.